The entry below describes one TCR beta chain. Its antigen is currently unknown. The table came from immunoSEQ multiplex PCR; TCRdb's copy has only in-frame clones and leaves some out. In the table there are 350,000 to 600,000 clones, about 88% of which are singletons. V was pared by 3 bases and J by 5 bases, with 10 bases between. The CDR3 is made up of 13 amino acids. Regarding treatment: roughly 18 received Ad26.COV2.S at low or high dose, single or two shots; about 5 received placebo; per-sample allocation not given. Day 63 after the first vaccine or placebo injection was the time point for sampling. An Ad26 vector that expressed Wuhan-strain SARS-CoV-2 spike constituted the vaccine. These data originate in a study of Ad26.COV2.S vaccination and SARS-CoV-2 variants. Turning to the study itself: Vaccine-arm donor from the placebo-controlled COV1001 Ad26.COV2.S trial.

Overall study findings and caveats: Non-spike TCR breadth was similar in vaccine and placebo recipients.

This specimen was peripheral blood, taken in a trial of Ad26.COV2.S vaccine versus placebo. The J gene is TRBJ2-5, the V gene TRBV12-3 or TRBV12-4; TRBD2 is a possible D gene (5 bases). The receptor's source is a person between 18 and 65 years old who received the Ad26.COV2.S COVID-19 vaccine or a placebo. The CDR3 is CASSFSGVETQYF. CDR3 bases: TGTGCCAGCAGTTTTTCCGGGGTGGAGACCCAGTACTTC.